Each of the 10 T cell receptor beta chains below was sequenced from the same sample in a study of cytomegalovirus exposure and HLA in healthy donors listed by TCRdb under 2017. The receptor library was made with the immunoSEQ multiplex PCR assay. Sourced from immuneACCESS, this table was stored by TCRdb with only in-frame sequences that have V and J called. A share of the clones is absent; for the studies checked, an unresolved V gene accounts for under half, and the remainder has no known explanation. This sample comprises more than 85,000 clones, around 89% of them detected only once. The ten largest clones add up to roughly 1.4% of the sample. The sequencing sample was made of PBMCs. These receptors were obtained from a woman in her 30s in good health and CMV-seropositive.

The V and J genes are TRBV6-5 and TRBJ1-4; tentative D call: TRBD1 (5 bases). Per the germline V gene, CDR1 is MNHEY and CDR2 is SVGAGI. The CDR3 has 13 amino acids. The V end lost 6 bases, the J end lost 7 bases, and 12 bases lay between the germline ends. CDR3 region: CASRQQAGEKLFF. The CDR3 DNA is TGTGCCAGCAGGCAACAGGCTGGTGAAAAACTGTTTTTT.

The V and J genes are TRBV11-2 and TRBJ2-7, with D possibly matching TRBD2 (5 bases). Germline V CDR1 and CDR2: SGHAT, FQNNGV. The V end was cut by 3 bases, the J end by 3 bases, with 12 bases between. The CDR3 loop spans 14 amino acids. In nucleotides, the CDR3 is TGTGCCAGCAGCTTTGGTGACGGAGGCTACGAGCAGTACTTC. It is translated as CASSFGDGGYEQYF.

CDR3 in amino acids: CASSSGLAGGREEFF. CDR3 sequence (DNA): TGTGCCAGCAGCTCGGGACTAGCGGGGGGCCGAGAGGAGTTCTTC. J is TRBJ2-1 and V is TRBV5-6, with TRBD2 identical over 15 bases. Unmatched junction bases numbered 9, after V lost 3 bases and J lost 14 bases. The CDR3 extends over 15 amino acids. Germline V gene lookup returns CDR1 SGHDT and CDR2 YYEEEE.

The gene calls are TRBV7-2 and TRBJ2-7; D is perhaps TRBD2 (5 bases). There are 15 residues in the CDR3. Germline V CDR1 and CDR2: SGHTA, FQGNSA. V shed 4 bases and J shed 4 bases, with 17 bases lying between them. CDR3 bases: TGTGCCAGCAGCTCATCCGGACTGGTCCTATACGAGCAGTACTTC. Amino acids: CASSSSGLVLYEQYF. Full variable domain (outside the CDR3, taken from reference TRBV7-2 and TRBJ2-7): GAGVSQSPSNKVTEKGKDVELRCDPISGHTALYWYRQSLGQGLEFLIYFQGNSAPDKSGLPSDRFSAERTGGSVSTLTIQRTQQEDSAVYLCASSSSGLVLYEQYFGPGTRLTVT.

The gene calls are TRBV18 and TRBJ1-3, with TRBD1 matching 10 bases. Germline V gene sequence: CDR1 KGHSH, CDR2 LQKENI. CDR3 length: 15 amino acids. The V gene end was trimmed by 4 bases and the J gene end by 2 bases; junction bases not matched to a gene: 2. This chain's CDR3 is CASSRQGAPGNTIYF. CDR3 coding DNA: TGTGCCAGCTCACGACAGGGGGCGCCTGGAAACACCATATATTTT.

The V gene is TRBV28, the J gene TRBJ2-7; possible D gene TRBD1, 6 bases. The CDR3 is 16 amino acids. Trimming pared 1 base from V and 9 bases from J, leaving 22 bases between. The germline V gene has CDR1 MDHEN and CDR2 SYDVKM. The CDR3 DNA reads TGTGCCAGCAGTTTATTCGGGGCAGGGGCCATTGGGGGGCAGTACTTC. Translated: CASSLFGAGAIGGQYF.

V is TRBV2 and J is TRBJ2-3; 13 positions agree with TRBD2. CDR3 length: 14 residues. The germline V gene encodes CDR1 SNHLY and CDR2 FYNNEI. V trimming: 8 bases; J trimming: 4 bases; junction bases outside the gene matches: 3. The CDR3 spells CASGLAGAADTQYF. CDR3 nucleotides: TGTGCCAGCGGACTAGCGGGAGCGGCAGATACGCAGTATTTT.

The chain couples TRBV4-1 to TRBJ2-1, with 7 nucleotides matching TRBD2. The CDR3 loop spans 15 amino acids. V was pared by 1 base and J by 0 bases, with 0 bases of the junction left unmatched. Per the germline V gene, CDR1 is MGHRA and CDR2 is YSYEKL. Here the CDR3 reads CASSQGGSSYNEQFF. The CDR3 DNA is TGCGCCAGCAGCCAAGGCGGGAGCTCCTACAATGAGCAGTTCTTC.

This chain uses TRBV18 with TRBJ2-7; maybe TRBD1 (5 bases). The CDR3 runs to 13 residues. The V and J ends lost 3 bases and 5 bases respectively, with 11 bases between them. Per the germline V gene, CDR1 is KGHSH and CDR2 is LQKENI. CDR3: CASSPLGANEQYF. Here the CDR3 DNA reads TGTGCCAGCTCACCCCTAGGGGCTAACGAGCAGTACTTC.

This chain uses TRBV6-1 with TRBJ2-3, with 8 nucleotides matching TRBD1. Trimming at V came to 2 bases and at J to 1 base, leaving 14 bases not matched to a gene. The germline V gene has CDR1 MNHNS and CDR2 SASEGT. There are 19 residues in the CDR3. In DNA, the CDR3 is TGTGCCAGCAGTGAACTAGTCTTCAGGACAGGGCCCCGCACAGATACGCAGTATTTT. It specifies CASSELVFRTGPRTDTQYF.